This T cell receptor beta chain is from a study of read filtering for tumor transcriptome and immune sequencing. The CDR3 contains 17 residues. Germline V gene sequence: CDR1 LGHDT, CDR2 YNNKEL (reference sequence). V was shortened by 4 bases and J by 0 bases, with 17 bases between the two germline ends. This clonotype has more than one count but fewer than ten. The antigen is undetermined. Study-wide results and limits: Sorted CD138-negative bone marrow cells were not purified T cells.

From 300 to 450 ng of RNA, a library with molecular barcoded alpha/delta and beta/gamma adaptors was made. Using its own MiXCR run on the reads, TCRdb lists one record per CDR3 protein. The sample has roughly 61,000 distinct CDR3 sequences, roughly an eighth seen once; the top ten hold approximately 16%. The sequenced sample was a population of CD138-negative cells sorted from bone marrow. The V call is TRBV3-1, the J call TRBJ2-3, with D uncertain. This receptor was obtained from a donor at least 40 years old with multiple myeloma. In DNA form, the CDR3 reads TGTGCCAGCAGCCGGAAGATGGGGTCTCCTAGCACAGATACGCAGTATTTT. Translating gives CASSRKMGSPSTDTQYF.